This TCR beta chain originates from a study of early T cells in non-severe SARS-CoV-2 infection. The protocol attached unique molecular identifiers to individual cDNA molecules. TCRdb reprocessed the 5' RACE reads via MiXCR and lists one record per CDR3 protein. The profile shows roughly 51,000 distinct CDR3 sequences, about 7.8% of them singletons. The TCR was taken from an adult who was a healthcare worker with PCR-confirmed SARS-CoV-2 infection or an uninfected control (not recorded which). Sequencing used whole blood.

DNA for the CDR3: TGTGCCAGCAGTCCGTCCCGCGGGGGGGAAAACTATGGCTACACCTTC. Translating gives CASSPSRGGENYGYTF. The V and J genes are TRBV12-3 or TRBV12-4 and TRBJ1-2, with D tentatively TRBD1 (5 bases). V was cut by 5 bases and J by 2 bases, with 18 bases left in between. The CDR3 has 16 residues.